The present entry profiles one T cell receptor beta chain with its context. Its recognized antigen is unknown. No clone much larger than this one lies a single base away; base qualities are absent. The time point label, as the study defines it: baseline before first vaccination. Vaccinee samples were obtained from the UK trials COV001 and COV002, which included a single-blind randomized controlled phase 2/3 trial of AZD1222 (ChAdOx1 nCoV-19) in healthy adults. Trial participant PBMC samples were collected at day 0 and day 28 after the second dose for TCRbeta chain sequencing. This sample is drawn from a study of T cell responses to AZD1222 COVID-19 vaccine (dated by TCRdb to the early 2020s). Background for the entire study: AZD1222 recipients whose second dose came at about 4 weeks and those whose second dose came at about 12 weeks were combined into one group, since spike-specific TCR depth and breadth did not differ between the two schedules. Enrollment into the trials was organized by age into subgroups of 18-55, 56-69 and 70-plus years, and those subgroups contained 148, 28 and 57 TCR-sequenced participants, respectively. A total of 230 to 250 trial participants underwent TCR sequencing, of whom more than 200 had received two doses of AZD1222 and some 25 had received two doses of the MenACWY control vaccine. Results and caveats for the whole study, not just this receptor: No day 14 peak-response samples were available, so repertoires were characterized only after the peak T cell response. Participants were mostly white British and included more females than males, and it was suggested by the authors that clonal diversity may have been underestimated. A significant rise in spike-specific TCR breadth and depth was observed after two AZD1222 doses relative to day 0 and relative to MenACWY recipients. In the small 56-69-year group, the increase in depth fell short of significance, most likely because of low power. Reportedly, close to half of the unique spike-specific TCRs recognized epitopes lying outside the regions that are mutated in the B.1.351 and B.1.1.7 variants. Vaccine-associated CD4 TCRs spanned the whole spike protein, with dominant responses in regions 160-218 and 743-854. Conclusions about previously exposed vaccinees are limited, since just a handful of AZD1222 recipients were seropositive for SARS-CoV-2 at baseline.

The CDR3 regions of human TCRbeta chains were analyzed by immunosequencing. The study's own analysis went as follows. Repertoire TCRs were checked for matches against a reference library of SARS-CoV-2-specific TCRs that had been generated using the MIRA antigen-specificity platform. Breadth meant the fraction of unique TCRs that were SARS-CoV-2-associated, whereas depth meant the fraction of total T cells that were SARS-CoV-2-associated. Using the MIRA data, each spike-specific TCR was mapped to the spike region that the TCR reacts to and placed in a CD4 or CD8 class. Log10-transformed breadth and depth values were compared by one-way ANOVA with Sidak's multiple comparisons tests. Here the immuneACCESS table is served through TCRdb, limited to in-frame sequences with V and J called. Missing clones are a known gap in these copies; in checked studies unresolved V genes cover under half, and the rest lacks a known reason. V, J and clone size are taken as reported in that table, and D and trimming were inferred from the DNA itself. In this sample the table shows 150,000 or so clones, 92% of which occur a single time. The ten most abundant clones make up about 1.5% of the sample.

CDR1 and CDR2 are drawn from the germline V gene (reference sequence): LNHDA, SQIVND. V is clipped by 5 bases and J by 10 bases, and the sequence between their germline boundaries is 21 bases long. The CDR3 runs 14 residues from the cysteine to the phenylalanine. Just CDR3 DNA is preserved here, 42 bases in frame from base 1. This clonotype was obtained from an adult in good health. Sample: peripheral blood, taken on day 0 of AZD1222 vaccination. Recombination connected TRBV19 to TRBJ2-7, with the D gene not clear enough to name. The CDR3 is CASSDRAALVGQYF. The sequence in DNA is TGTGCCAGTAGTGATAGGGCAGCCCTCGTCGGTCAGTACTTC.